These 7 T cell receptor beta chains were all obtained from the same sample, sequenced in a study of blood T cell repertoires in COVID-19 (dated by TCRdb to 2018 to 2020). The library was produced with the immunoSEQ multiplex PCR assay. The table was pulled from immuneACCESS by TCRdb, which kept in-frame rearrangements only. Such tables lose some clones; where checked, under half of the loss comes from unresolved V genes, and the rest has no known cause. For this sample the table gives approximately 250,000 clones, of which about 89% were detected only once. Clones ranked in the top ten supply around 1.7% of the sample. The sequencing sample was made of peripheral blood. The receptors originated from a woman aged 55-70 years who had recovered from COVID-19.

The chain uses TRBV19 and TRBJ2-3; possibly TRBD1 for D (5 bases). Trimming removed 5 bases from V and 4 bases from J, with 10 bases in between. The CDR3 length is 13 residues. The germline CDR1 and CDR2 sequences are LNHDA and SQIVND (reference sequence). Here the CDR3 reads CASSSQGSDTQYF. The CDR3 DNA reads TGTGCCAGTAGTTCGCAGGGTTCAGATACGCAGTATTTT.

The chain recombines TRBV6-5 with TRBJ2-1, with TRBD2 matching over 7 bases. CDR1 and CDR2 (germline): MNHEY, SVGAGI. The length of the CDR3 is 15 residues. The ends lost 4 bases at V and 6 bases at J; junction bases unmatched: 9. DNA of the CDR3: TGTGCCAGCAGTTCCCCACCGGGACTATTCAATGAGCAGTTCTTC. Its protein product is CASSSPPGLFNEQFF.

The genes are TRBV9 and TRBJ2-3, with D unclear. Trimming pared 4 bases from V and 2 bases from J, leaving 14 bases between. Germline V gives CDR1 SGDLS, CDR2 YYNGEE. The CDR3 loop spans 15 amino acids. This CDR3 reads CASSPNTEATDTQYF. Written as DNA, the CDR3 is TGTGCCAGCAGCCCCAACACCGAGGCCACAGATACGCAGTATTTT.

The chain links TRBV10-3 to TRBJ2-3; 11 nucleotides line up with TRBD2. The CDR3 runs to 14 residues. The germline V gene has CDR1 ENHRY and CDR2 SYGVKD. The ends lost 4 bases at V and 5 bases at J; junction bases unmatched: 2. The CDR3 nucleotides read TGTGCCATCAGTGGTAGCGGGGGGGGAGATACGCAGTATTTT. This encodes CAISGSGGGDTQYF.

This chain connects TRBV7-9 to TRBJ1-2, with a weak D call TRBD1 (6 bases). Germline V gene sequence: CDR1 SEHNR, CDR2 FQNEAQ (reference sequence). Trimming cost V 3 bases and J 2 bases, with 10 bases left between them. The CDR3 extends over 14 amino acids. The CDR3 sequence is CASSLGHLNYGYTF. The CDR3 bases are TGTGCCAGCAGCTTGGGACACCTAAACTATGGCTACACCTTC.

This sequence joins TRBV18 and TRBJ1-2; D uncertain. V dropped 0 bases and J dropped 5 bases, with 19 bases sitting between them. This CDR3 region has 17 residues. Per the germline V gene, CDR1 is KGHSH and CDR2 is LQKENI. The CDR3 DNA sequence: TGTGCCAGCTCACCACCGGTACGAACCCTGACATTTTATGGCTACACCTTC. This sequence encodes CASSPPVRTLTFYGYTF.

This clone was counted only a few times. V is TRBV21-1 and J is TRBJ2-6; TRBD1, the table's D call, lacks a check against the DNA. TRBV21-1 is labeled a pseudogene. The length of the CDR3 is 20 residues. CDR3 in DNA: TGTGCCAGCAGCATCCAAATCCGGGACAGGCATGACTCTGGGGCCAACGTCCTGACTTTC. This encodes CASSIQIRDRHDSGANVLTF.